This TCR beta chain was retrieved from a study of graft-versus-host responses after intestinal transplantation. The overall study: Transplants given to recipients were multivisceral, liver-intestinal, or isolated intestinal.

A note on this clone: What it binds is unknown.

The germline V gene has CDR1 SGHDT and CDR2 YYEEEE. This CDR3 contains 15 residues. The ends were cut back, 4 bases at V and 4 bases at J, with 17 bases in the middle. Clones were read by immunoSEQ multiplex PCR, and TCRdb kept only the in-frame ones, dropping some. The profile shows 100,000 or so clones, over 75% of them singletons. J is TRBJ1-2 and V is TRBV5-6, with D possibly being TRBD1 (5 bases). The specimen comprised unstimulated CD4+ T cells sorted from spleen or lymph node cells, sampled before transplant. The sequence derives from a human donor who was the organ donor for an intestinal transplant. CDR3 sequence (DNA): TGTGCCAGCAGCCCCCGGGACGGCGGCTTCTATGGCTACACCTTC. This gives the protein CASSPRDGGFYGYTF.